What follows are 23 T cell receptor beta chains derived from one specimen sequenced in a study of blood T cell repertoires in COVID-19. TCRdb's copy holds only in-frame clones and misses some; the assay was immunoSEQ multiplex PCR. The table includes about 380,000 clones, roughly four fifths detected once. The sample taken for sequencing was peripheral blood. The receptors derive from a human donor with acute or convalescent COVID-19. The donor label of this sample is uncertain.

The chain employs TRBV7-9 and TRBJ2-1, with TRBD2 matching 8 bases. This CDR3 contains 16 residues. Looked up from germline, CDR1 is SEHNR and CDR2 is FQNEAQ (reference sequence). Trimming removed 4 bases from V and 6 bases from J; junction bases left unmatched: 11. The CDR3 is CASSSGTIAGTNEQFF. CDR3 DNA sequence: TGTGCCAGCAGCTCCGGTACCATAGCGGGAACCAATGAGCAGTTCTTC.

The DNA of the CDR3 is TGTGCCACCAGTGATTATCCGGTTATGAACACTGAAGCTTTCTTT. Protein: CATSDYPVMNTEAFF. V is TRBV24-1 and J is TRBJ1-1; D not certain. V lost 2 bases and J 0 bases, leaving 9 bases between the germline ends. CDR3 size: 15 residues. CDR1 and CDR2 from the germline V gene are KGHDR and SFDVKD.

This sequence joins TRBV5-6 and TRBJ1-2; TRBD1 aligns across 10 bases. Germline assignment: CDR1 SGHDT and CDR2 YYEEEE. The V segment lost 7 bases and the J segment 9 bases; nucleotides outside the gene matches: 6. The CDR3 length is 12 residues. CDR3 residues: CASCRDRGRYTF. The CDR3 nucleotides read TGTGCCAGCTGCCGGGACAGGGGTCGCTACACCTTC.

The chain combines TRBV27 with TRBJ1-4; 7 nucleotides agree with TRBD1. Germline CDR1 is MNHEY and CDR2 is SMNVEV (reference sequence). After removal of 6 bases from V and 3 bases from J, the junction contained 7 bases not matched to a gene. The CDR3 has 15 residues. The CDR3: CASSRYRGANEKLFF. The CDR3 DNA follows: TGTGCCAGCAGCCGATACAGGGGCGCTAATGAAAAACTGTTTTTT.

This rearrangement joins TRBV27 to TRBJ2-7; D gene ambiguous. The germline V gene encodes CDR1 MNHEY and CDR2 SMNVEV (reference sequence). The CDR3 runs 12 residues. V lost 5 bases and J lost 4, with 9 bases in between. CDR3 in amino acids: CASSVGFYEQYF. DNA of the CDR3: TGTGCCAGCAGTGTCGGTTTTTACGAGCAGTACTTC.

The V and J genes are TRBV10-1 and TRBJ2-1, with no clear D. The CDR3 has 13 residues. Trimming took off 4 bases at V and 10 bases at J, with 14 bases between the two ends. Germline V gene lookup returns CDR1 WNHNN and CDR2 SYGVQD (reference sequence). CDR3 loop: CASSASELSEQFF. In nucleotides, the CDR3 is TGCGCCAGCAGTGCAAGCGAGTTGAGCGAGCAGTTCTTC.

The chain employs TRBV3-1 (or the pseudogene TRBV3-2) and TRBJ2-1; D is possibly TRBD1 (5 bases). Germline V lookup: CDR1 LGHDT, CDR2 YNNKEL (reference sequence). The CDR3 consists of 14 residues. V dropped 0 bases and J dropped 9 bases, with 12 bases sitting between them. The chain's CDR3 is CASSQDNRRGEQFF. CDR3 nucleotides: TGTGCCAGCAGCCAAGACAACAGGCGAGGTGAGCAGTTCTTC.

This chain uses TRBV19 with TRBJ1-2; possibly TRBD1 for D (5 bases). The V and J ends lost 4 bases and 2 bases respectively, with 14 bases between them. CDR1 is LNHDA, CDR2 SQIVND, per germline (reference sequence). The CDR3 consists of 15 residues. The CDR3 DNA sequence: TGTGCCAGTAGTAATGGGGTACAGGCCAACTATGGCTACACCTTC. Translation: CASSNGVQANYGYTF.

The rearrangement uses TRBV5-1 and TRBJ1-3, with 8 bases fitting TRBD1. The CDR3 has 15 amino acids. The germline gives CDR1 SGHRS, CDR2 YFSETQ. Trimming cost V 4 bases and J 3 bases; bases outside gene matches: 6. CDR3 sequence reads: CASSVGQAGGNTIYF. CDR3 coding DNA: TGCGCCAGCAGCGTGGGACAGGCGGGTGGAAACACCATATATTTT.

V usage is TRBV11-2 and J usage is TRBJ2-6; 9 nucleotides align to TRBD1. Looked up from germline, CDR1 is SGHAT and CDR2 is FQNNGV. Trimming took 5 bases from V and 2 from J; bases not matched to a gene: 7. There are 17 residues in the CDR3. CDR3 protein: CASSAITGGAGANVLTF. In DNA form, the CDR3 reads TGTGCCAGCAGCGCAATCACAGGGGGCGCTGGGGCCAACGTCCTGACTTTC. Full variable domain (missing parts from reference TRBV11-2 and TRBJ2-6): EAGVAQSPRYKIIEKRQSVAFWCNPISGHATLYWYQQILGQGPKLLIQFQNNGVVDDSQLPKDRFSAERLKGVDSTLKIQPAKLEDSAVYLCASSAITGGAGANVLTFGAGSRLTVL.

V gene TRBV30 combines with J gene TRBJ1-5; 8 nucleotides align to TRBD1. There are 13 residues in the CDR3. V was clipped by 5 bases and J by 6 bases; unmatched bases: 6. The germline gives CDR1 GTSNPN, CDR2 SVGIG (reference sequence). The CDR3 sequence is CAWATGGAQPQHF. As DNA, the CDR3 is TGTGCCTGGGCAACAGGGGGGGCTCAGCCCCAGCATTTT.

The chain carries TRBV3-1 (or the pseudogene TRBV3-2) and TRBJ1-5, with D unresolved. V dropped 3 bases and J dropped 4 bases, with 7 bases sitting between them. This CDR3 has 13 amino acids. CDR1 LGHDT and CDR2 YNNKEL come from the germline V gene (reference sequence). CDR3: CASSHGGNQPQHF. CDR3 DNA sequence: TGTGCCAGCAGCCACGGAGGTAATCAGCCCCAGCATTTT.

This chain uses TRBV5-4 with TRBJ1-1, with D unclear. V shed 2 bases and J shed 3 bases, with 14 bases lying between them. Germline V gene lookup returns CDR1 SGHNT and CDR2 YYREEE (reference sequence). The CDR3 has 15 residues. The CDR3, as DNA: TGTGCCAGCAGCTTATATGGACGGGAACACACTGAAGCTTTCTTT. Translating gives CASSLYGREHTEAFF.

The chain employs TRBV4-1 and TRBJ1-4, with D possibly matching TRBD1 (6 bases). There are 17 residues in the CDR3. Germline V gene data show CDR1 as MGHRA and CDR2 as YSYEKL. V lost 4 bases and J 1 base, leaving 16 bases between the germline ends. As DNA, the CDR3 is TGCGCCAGCAGCCCCCGTGGCAGGGGTGAAACTAATGAAAAACTGTTTTTT. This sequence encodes CASSPRGRGETNEKLFF.

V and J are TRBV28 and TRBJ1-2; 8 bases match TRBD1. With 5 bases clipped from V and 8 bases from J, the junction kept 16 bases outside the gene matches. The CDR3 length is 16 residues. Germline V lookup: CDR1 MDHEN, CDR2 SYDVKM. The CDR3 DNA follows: TGTGCCAGCAGTCCGACCTGGCAGGGGGCGACGTACGGCTACACCTTC. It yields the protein CASSPTWQGATYGYTF.

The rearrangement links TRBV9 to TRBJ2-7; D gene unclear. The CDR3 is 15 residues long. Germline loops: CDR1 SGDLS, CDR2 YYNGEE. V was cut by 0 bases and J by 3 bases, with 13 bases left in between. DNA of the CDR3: TGTGCCAGCAGCGTAGGACTGGAAAGCTTCTACGAGCAGTACTTC. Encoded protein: CASSVGLESFYEQYF.

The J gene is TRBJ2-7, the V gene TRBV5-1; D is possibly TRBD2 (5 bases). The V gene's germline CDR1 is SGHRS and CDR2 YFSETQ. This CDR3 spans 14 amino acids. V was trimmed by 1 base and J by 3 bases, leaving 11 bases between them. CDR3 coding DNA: TGCGCCAGCAGCTTGAGTCTAGAGGGCTACGAGCAGTACTTC. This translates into CASSLSLEGYEQYF.

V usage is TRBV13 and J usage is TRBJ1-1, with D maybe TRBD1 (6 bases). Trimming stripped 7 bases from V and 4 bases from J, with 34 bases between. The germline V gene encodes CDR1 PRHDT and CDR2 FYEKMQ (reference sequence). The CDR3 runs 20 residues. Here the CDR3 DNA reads TGTGCCAGCAAATCCCGGGAGGCCCCGGGCGCCGTAGGAGGGGGCACTGAAGCTTTCTTT. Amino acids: CASKSREAPGAVGGGTEAFF. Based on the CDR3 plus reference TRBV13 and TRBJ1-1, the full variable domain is AAGVIQSPRHLIKEKRETATLKCYPIPRHDTVYWYQQGPGQDPQFLISFYEKMQSDKGSIPDRFSAQQFSDYHSELNMSSLELGDSALYFCASKSREAPGAVGGGTEAFFGQGTRLTVV.

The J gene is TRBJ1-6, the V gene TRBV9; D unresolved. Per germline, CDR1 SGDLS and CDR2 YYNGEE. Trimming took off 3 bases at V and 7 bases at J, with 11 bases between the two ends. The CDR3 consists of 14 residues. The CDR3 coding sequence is TGTGCCAGCAGCGGAAATCTAATAAATTCACCCCTCCACTTT. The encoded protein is CASSGNLINSPLHF. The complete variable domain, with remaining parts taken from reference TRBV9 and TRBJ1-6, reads DSGVTQTPKHLITATGQRVTLRCSPRSGDLSVYWYQQSLDQGLQFLIQYYNGEERAKGNILERFSAQQFPDLHSELNLSSLELGDSALYFCASSGNLINSPLHFGNGTRLTVT.

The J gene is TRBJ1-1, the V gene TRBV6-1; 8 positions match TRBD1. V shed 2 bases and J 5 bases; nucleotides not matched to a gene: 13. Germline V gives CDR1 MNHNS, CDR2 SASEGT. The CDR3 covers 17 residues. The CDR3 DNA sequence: TGTGCCAGCAGTGAACTCAGGGGGCGCGGGATGGGTACTGAAGCTTTCTTT. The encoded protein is CASSELRGRGMGTEAFF.

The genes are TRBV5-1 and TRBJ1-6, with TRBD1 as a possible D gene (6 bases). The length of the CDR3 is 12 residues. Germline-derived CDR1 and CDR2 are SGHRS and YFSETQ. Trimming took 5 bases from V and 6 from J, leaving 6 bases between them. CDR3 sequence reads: CASRDSNSPLHF. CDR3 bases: TGCGCCAGCAGGGACAGTAATTCACCCCTCCACTTT.

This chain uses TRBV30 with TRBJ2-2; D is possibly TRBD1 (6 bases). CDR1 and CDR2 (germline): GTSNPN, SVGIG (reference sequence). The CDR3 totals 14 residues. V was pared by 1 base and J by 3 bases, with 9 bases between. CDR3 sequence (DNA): TGTGCCTGGAGTGAAGGGGGATACACCGGGGAGCTGTTTTTT. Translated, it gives CAWSEGGYTGELFF.

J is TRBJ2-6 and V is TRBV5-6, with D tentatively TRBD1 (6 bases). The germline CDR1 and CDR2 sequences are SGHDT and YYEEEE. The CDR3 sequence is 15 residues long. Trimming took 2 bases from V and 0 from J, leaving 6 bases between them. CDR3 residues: CASSFRGSGANVLTF. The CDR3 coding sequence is TGTGCCAGCAGCTTCAGGGGCTCTGGGGCCAACGTCCTGACTTTC.